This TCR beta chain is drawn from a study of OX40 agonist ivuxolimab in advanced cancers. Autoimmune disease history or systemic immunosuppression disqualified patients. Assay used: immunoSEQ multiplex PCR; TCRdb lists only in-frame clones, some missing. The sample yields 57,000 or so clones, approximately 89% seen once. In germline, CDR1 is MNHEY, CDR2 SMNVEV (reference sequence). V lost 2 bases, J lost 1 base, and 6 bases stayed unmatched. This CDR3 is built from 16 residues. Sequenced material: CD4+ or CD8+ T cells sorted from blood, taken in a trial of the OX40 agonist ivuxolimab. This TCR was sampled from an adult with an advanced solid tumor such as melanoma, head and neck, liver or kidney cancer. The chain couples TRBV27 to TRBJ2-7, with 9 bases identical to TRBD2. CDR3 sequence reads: CASSLGREGVSYEQYF. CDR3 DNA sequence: TGTGCCAGCAGTTTAGGGCGGGAGGGCGTATCCTACGAGCAGTACTTC.